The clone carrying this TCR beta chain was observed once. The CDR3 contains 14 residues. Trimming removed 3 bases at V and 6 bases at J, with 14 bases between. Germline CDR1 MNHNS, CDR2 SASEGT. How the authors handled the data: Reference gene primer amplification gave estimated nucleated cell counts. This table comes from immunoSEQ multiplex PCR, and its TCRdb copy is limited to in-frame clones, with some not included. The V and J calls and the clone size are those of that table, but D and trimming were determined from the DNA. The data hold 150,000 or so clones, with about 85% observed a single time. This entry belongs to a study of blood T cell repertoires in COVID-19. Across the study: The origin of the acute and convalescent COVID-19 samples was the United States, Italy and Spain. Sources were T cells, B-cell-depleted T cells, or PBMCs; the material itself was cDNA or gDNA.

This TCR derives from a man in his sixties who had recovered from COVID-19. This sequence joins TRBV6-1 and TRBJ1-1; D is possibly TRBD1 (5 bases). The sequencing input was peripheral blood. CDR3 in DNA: TGTGCCAGCAGTGAGCTTCAGGGTTGGGCTGAAGCTTTCTTT. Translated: CASSELQGWAEAFF.